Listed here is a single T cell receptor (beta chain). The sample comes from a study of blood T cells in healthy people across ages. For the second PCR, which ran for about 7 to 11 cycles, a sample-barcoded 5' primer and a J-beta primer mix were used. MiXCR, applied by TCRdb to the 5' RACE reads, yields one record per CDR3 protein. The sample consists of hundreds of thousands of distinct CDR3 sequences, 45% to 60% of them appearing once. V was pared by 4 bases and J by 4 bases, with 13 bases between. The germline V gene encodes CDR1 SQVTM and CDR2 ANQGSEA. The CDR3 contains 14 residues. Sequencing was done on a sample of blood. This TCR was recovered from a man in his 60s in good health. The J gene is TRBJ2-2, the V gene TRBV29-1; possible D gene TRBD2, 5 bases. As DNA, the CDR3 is TGCAGCGTTGCCCCACTAGTAGCCACCGGGGAGCTGTTTTTT. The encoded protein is CSVAPLVATGELFF.